Listed here are 3 T cell receptor beta chains from one sample, sequenced in a study of glioma-infiltrating T cells after dendritic cell vaccination (dated by TCRdb to the mid-2010s). Receptor libraries were prepared by the immunoSEQ multiplex PCR assay. This immuneACCESS table, as held by TCRdb, lists in-frame sequences with V and J called but not all clones. Of the missing ones, under half trace to an unresolved V gene in checked studies; the others have no known cause. Counted in this sample were about 32,000 clones; roughly 90% of them appeared once. The leading ten clones occupy around 2.1% of the sample. Sample: blood, taken before dendritic cell vaccination. All receptors derive from a human donor with glioblastoma.

V and J are TRBV19 and TRBJ2-5; 7 bases agree with TRBD1. The better agreement between TRBJ2-7 and the DNA end casts doubt on the J call. Germline lookup yields CDR1 LNHDA and CDR2 SQIVND (reference sequence). The CDR3 consists of 13 residues. The CDR3 DNA reads TGTGCCAGTAGTAAACAGGGGATGGACGAGCAGTACTTC. Residues: CASSKQGMDEQYF.

J is TRBJ1-5 and V is TRBV30; D not certain. The germline V gene has CDR1 GTSNPN and CDR2 SVGIG (reference sequence). The CDR3 runs to 13 residues. Trimming took 2 bases from V and 4 from J, leaving 9 bases between them. This CDR3 reads CAWSFAGNQPQHF. As DNA, the CDR3 is TGTGCCTGGAGTTTCGCGGGGAATCAGCCCCAGCATTTT.

V and J are TRBV2 and TRBJ1-1; TRBD1 might be the D (6 bases). The CDR3 runs 15 residues. V dropped 6 bases and J dropped 4 bases, with 18 bases sitting between them. Germline V lookup: CDR1 SNHLY, CDR2 FYNNEI. CDR3 amino acids: CASRYRQVRSTEAFF. CDR3 nucleotide sequence: TGTGCCAGCAGGTACAGACAGGTTCGGAGCACTGAAGCTTTCTTT.